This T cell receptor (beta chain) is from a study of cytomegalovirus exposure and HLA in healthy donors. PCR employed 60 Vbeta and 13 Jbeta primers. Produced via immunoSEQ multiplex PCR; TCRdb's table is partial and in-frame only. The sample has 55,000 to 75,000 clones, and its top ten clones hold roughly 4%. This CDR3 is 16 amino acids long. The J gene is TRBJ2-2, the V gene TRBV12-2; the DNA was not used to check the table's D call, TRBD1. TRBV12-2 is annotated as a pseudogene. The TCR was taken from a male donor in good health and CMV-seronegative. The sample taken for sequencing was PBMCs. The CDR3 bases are TGTGCAAGTCGCTTAGTCTTTTCAGAAAACACCGGGGAGCTGTTTTTT. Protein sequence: CASRLVFSENTGELFF.